A single sample is the source of the 21 T cell receptor beta chains below, sequenced in a study of immune aging and cytomegalovirus after organ transplant (dated by TCRdb to the early 2020s). Library method: single-cell sequencing. Reads for this sample came from an Illumina NovaSeq 6000. The BD Rhapsody Targeted mRNA and AbSeq Reagent Kit was used in a microwell format for cell capture and library preparation. TCRdb trimmed public reads at Q25 via fastp, called clones via MiXCR and kept in-frame beta chains. For every CDR3 protein sequence, its rows merge into one entry that carries the most common genes and DNA. The sample contains about 21,000 distinct CDR3 sequences, 36% of them found a single time. Less than 30% of the sample goes to the ten largest clones. Per the publication, the time point label means: five sample-tagged time points from pre-transplant (day -1) to day 368 post-transplant, pooled.

No antigen has been assigned to these receptors. The source material was CMV peptide-activated CD4+ and CD8+ T cells sorted from blood, sampled at five time points, pooled. This specimen's cell subset or site label, per the study, means: sorted CD8+CD137+ and CD4+CD154+ T cells after about 12 h CMV IE-1 peptide stimulation. Receptors originate from a female donor who had a heart transplant and CMV viremia.

To note about this clonotype: An end of the junction differs from the germline gene, which may be a read error. The chain couples TRBV5-6 to TRBJ2-6, with D perhaps TRBD1 (5 bases). This CDR3 has 14 amino acids. Germline V gene lookup returns CDR1 SGHDT and CDR2 YYEEEE. CDR3 sequence reads: CACSFPSGANVLTF. CDR3 DNA: TGTGCCTGCAGCTTCCCTTCTGGGGCCAACGTCCTGACCTTC. The full variable domain, its missing parts supplied by reference TRBV5-6 and TRBJ2-6, is DAGVTQSPTHLIKTRGQQVTLRCSPKSGHDTVSWYQQALGQGPQFIFQYYEEEERQRGNFPDRFSGHQFPNYSSELNVNALLLGDSALYLCACSFPSGANVLTFGAGSRLTVL.

By sample share, this clonotype is medium-sized. The V and J genes are TRBV20-1 and TRBJ2-7; D might be TRBD2 (5 bases). The germline V gene encodes CDR1 DFQATT and CDR2 SNEGSKA (reference sequence). The length of the CDR3 is 14 residues. V gave up 6 bases and J gave up 2 bases, with 17 bases separating them. The CDR3 sequence: CSAQVGGLTYEQYF. DNA of the CDR3: TGCAGTGCCCAGGTTGGTGGACTTACCTACGAGCAGTACTTC.

The chain recombines TRBV19 with TRBJ2-7, with 7 bases identical to TRBD1. This CDR3 is built from 15 residues. V trimming: 3 bases; J trimming: 4 bases; junction bases outside the gene matches: 9. CDR1 is LNHDA, CDR2 SQIVND, per germline (reference sequence). This CDR3 is CASSIIRQGRYEQYF. DNA for the CDR3: TGTGCCAGTAGTATCATTCGACAGGGTCGGTACGAGCAGTACTTC.

This clonotype was counted only a few times. The V gene is TRBV7-9, the J gene TRBJ1-5; D might be TRBD1 (6 bases). The CDR3 length is 14 residues. The germline V gene encodes CDR1 SEHNR and CDR2 FQNEAQ (reference sequence). V lost 8 bases and J 1 base, leaving 12 bases between the germline ends. The CDR3 region has the DNA TGTGCCAGCGGCGATACAGGGAGCAATCAGCCCCAGCATTTT. It codes for CASGDTGSNQPQHF. Looking up the rest from reference TRBV7-9 and TRBJ1-5 gives the full variable domain: DTGVSQNPRHKITKRGQNVTFRCDPISEHNRLYWYRQTLGQGPEFLTYFQNEAQLEKSRLLSDRFSAERPKGSFSTLEIQRTEQGDSAMYLCASGDTGSNQPQHFGDGTRLSIL.

Worth noting for this clonotype: The CDR3 does not close with the conserved phenylalanine or tryptophan, likely indicating a read error. The rearrangement links TRBV12-3 or TRBV12-4 to TRBJ2-1; TRBD2 matches at 7 bases. V shed 3 bases, J shed 2 bases, and the junction held 4 bases outside the gene matches. The length of the CDR3 is 15 residues. The CDR3 coding sequence is TGTGCCAGCAGTTTCCGGGGGGATCCCTACAATGAGCAGTTCTCC. It yields the protein CASSFRGDPYNEQFS.

This clonotype was recorded a few times. The chain combines TRBV9 with TRBJ1-1; TRBD1 matches at 8 bases. The CDR3 has 18 amino acids. J lost 5 bases, V lost 7 bases, and 22 bases had no gene match. Germline values: CDR1 SGDLS, CDR2 YYNGEE. The CDR3 region has the DNA TGTGCCAGCGGAGGACGTGGGGGAGACAGGGGAAGTGGAACTGAAGCTTTCTTT. Protein product: CASGGRGGDRGSGTEAFF.

This clonotype was seen once. The CDR3 end shows no conserved phenylalanine or tryptophan, and so a read error is likely. The rearrangement uses TRBV7-7 and TRBJ2-1; TRBD1 matches 12 bases. This CDR3 contains 15 residues. CDR1 is SSHAT and CDR2 is FNYEAQ in the germline V gene (reference sequence). Unmatched junction bases numbered 8, after V lost 6 bases and J lost 8 bases. CDR3 amino acids: CASSQDGTGGDEQFS. The DNA for the CDR3 is TGTGCCAGCAGTCAAGACGGGACAGGGGGCGATGAGCAGTTCTCC.

J is TRBJ1-2 and V is TRBV12-3 or TRBV12-4; D perhaps matches TRBD1 (6 bases). V was clipped by 5 bases and J by 0 bases, with 10 bases between them. This CDR3 contains 14 residues. The CDR3 coding sequence is TGTGCCAGCAGTCGGGACACCTCTAACTATGGCTACACCTTC. Its translation: CASSRDTSNYGYTF.

The genes are TRBV30 and TRBJ1-4; TRBD1 matches 8 bases. Per germline, CDR1 GTSNPN and CDR2 SVGIG (reference sequence). CDR3 length equals 15 residues. V was clipped by 5 bases and J by 4 bases; unmatched bases: 9. CDR3 amino acids: CAWVSTGVYNEKLFF. In nucleotides, the CDR3 is TGTGCCTGGGTCTCGACAGGGGTGTATAATGAAAAACTGTTTTTT.

V usage is TRBV6-2 or TRBV6-3 and J usage is TRBJ2-3; D is possibly TRBD1 or TRBD2 (6 bases each). The V gene's germline CDR1 is MNHEY and CDR2 SVGEGT. The CDR3 is 13 residues long. Trimming removed 9 bases from V and 11 bases from J, with 21 bases in between. The CDR3 here is CASREDSTDVQYF. In nucleotides, the CDR3 is TGTGCCAGTAGGGAGGACAGCACAGATGTGCAGTATTTT.

Only a few counts were recorded for this clonotype. The junction departs from the called germline gene at one end, perhaps through a read error. This chain joins TRBV6-2 or TRBV6-3 and TRBJ2-5; D is tentatively TRBD1 or TRBD2 (5 bases each). Germline loops: CDR1 MNHEY, CDR2 SVGEGT. The CDR3 is 12 residues long. This CDR3 reads CAIEGLGESQYF. The CDR3 nucleotides are TGTGCCATTGAGGGGTTAGGGGAGTCCCAATACTTC.

Only a few counts were recorded for this clonotype. This chain connects TRBV5-1 to TRBJ2-3; 12 bases are shared with TRBD2. Germline V lookup: CDR1 SGHRS, CDR2 YFSETQ. There are 16 residues in the CDR3. Germline trimming cut 2 bases from V and 5 bases from J; bases unmatched to any gene: 6. CDR3 protein: CASSFPLAGGGDTQYF. The CDR3 DNA sequence: TGCGCCAGCAGCTTCCCACTAGCGGGGGGAGGAGATACGCAGTATTTT. The full variable domain, rest sourced from reference TRBV5-1 and TRBJ2-3, is KAGVTQTPRYLIKTRGQQVTLSCSPISGHRSVSWYQQTPGQGLQFLFEYFSETQRNKGNFPGRFSGRQFSNSRSEMNVSTLELGDSALYLCASSFPLAGGGDTQYFGPGTRLTVL.

The chain recombines TRBV29-1 with TRBJ1-2; no clear D. The CDR3 loop spans 12 amino acids. V was cut by 2 bases and J by 3 bases, with 7 bases left in between. Germline CDR1 reads SQVTM; CDR2 reads ANQGSEA. As DNA, the CDR3 is TGCAGCGTTGAACGGGAGGACTATGGCTACACCTTC. Translation: CSVEREDYGYTF.

Comment on this clonotype: Its ends do not fully match the called genes, so a read error is possible. The chain joins TRBV29-1 to TRBJ2-1; 7 bases align to TRBD2. Germline-derived CDR1 and CDR2 are SQVTM and ANQGSEA. The CDR3 loop spans 14 amino acids. The CDR3 sequence: CSVDTTGGSNEKFF. DNA for the CDR3: TGCAGCGTAGACACGACCGGGGGGTCCAATGAGAAGTTCTTC.

Details on this clonotype: This CDR3 is missing its conserved last phenylalanine or tryptophan, likely due to a read error. The gene calls are TRBV6-1 and TRBJ2-2; D unresolved. Germline CDR1 reads MNHNS; CDR2 reads SASEGT. This CDR3 is built from 11 residues. V was clipped by 4 bases and J by 4 bases, with 1 base between them. For the CDR3, the DNA is TGTGCCAGCAGTGTCACCGGGGAGCTGTTTTCT. Encoded protein: CASSVTGELFS.

Comments on this clonotype: It is likely a read error, because the conserved phenylalanine at the end of the CDR3 is missing. The DNA is omitted, as the CDR3 cannot be located on it reliably, and the CDR3 follows TCRdb's listing. The chain is built from TRBV27 and TRBJ2-1; TRBD2 is taken as the D call from the table, unchecked against the DNA. CDR1 is MNHEY and CDR2 is SMNVEV in the germline V gene (reference sequence). From its first to its last residue, the CDR3 has 14 amino acids. CDR3 residues: CASSFGGRGSLLFY.

This clonotype has a count of ten or more. CDR3 coding DNA: TGTGCCAGCAGACATAACGGATGGGAAAAACTGTTTTTT. This sequence encodes CASRHNGWEKLFF. The J gene is TRBJ1-4, the V gene TRBV28; D is undetermined. Trimming pared 6 bases from V and 8 bases from J, leaving 13 bases between. Germline V gene data show CDR1 as MDHEN and CDR2 as SYDVKM. The CDR3 totals 13 residues.

The rearrangement uses TRBV6-6 and TRBJ2-3, with 8 nucleotides matching TRBD1. The V gene's germline CDR1 is MNHNY and CDR2 SVGAGI (reference sequence). V was clipped by 6 bases and J by 3 bases; unmatched bases: 8. This CDR3 is 15 amino acids long. The CDR3 region is CASRYGQGATDTQYF. The CDR3, as DNA: TGTGCCAGCAGATATGGACAGGGAGCGACAGATACGCAGTATTTT.

The chain recombines TRBV12-3 or TRBV12-4 with TRBJ1-1, with 8 bases fitting TRBD1. V dropped 5 bases and J dropped 3; count of bases not matched to a gene: 8. The CDR3 totals 15 residues. The CDR3 DNA reads TGTGCCAGCAGTAAACCGAGACAGGGGCACACTGAAGCTTTCTTT. This codes for CASSKPRQGHTEAFF.

In regard to this clonotype: One end of the junction is discordant with germline, which a read error may explain. V gene TRBV20-1 combines with J gene TRBJ1-4, with TRBD1 matching 9 bases. The CDR3 has 14 amino acids. CDR1 and CDR2 from the germline V gene are DFQATT and SNEGSKA (reference sequence). CDR3: CSARSRTGDEKPFF. The CDR3, as DNA: TGCAGTGCTAGATCGCGGACAGGGGATGAAAAACCGTTTTTT.

A word on this clonotype: Because the CDR3 is missing its conserved closing phenylalanine or tryptophan, this is likely a read error. The rearrangement uses TRBV6-2 or TRBV6-3 and TRBJ2-7; no reliable D call. Germline lookup yields CDR1 MNHEY and CDR2 SVGEGT. V was clipped by 2 bases and J by 2 bases, with 10 bases between them. The CDR3 runs to 14 residues. The CDR3 region has the DNA TGTGCCAGCAGTTACGCCGAGCCTCCCTACGAGCAGTACCTC. This codes for CASSYAEPPYEQYL.